This T cell receptor (beta chain) originates from a study of OX40 agonist ivuxolimab in advanced cancers. Data came from immunoSEQ multiplex PCR; TCRdb stores just in-frame clones and leaves some out. Here the sample spans 95,000 to 150,000 clones, about 93% being singletons. The receptor's source is an adult with an advanced solid tumor such as melanoma, head and neck, liver or kidney cancer. Specimen: CD4+ or CD8+ T cells sorted from blood, collected in a trial of the OX40 agonist ivuxolimab.

The CDR3 loop is CASSFSGTGGSDTQYF. DNA of the CDR3: TGTGCCAGCAGTTTTTCCGGGACAGGGGGCTCGGATACGCAGTATTTT. This chain uses TRBV28 with TRBJ2-3; 12 bases are shared with TRBD1. Trimming at V came to 3 bases and at J to 6 bases, leaving 7 bases not matched to a gene. Germline V lookup: CDR1 MDHEN, CDR2 SYDVKM. The CDR3 spans 16 residues.